What follows are 27 T cell receptor beta chains derived from one specimen sequenced in a study of monozygotic twins with inflammatory bowel disease. TCRdb reanalyzed the 5' RACE reads and collapses them to one entry per CDR3 protein, without DNA. This listing includes some 83,000 distinct CDR3 sequences. Sequencing was performed on blood. The receptors stem from a human donor with ulcerative colitis or Crohn's disease, or a healthy co-twin of an affected twin (not recorded which).

CDR3 protein: CASSIAYGDSYEQYF. The chain links TRBV5-4 to TRBJ2-7. Per the germline V gene, CDR1 is SGHNT and CDR2 is YYREEE (reference sequence). The CDR3 spans 15 residues.

The V and J genes are TRBV7-2 and TRBJ1-5; no DNA is available, so the TRBD1 call from TCRdb remains unchecked. The CDR3 is made up of 15 amino acids. Germline CDR1 reads SGHTA; CDR2 reads FQGNSA. The CDR3: CASSTGQGMAQPQHF. Drawing the rest from reference TRBV7-2 and TRBJ1-5, the complete variable domain is GAGVSQSPSNKVTEKGKDVELRCDPISGHTALYWYRQSLGQGLEFLIYFQGNSAPDKSGLPSDRFSAERTGGSVSTLTIQRTQQEDSAVYLCASSTGQGMAQPQHFGDGTRLSIL.

V is TRBV2 and J is TRBJ2-7; TCRdb proposes TRBD1, but this gene call is untestable without DNA. From germline, CDR1 is SNHLY and CDR2 FYNNEI. The CDR3 is made up of 12 amino acids. The CDR3 spells CASMTGWDEQYF. Complete variable domain (other parts from reference TRBV2 and TRBJ2-7): EPEVTQTPSHQVTQMGQEVILRCVPISNHLYFYWYRQILGQKVEFLVSFYNNEISEKSEIFDDQFSVERPDGSNFTLKIRSTKLEDSAMYFCASMTGWDEQYFGPGTRLTVT.

The rearrangement uses TRBV20-1 and TRBJ2-3; TCRdb lists TRBD1, though no DNA is available to test this call. Germline CDR1 DFQATT, CDR2 SNEGSKA (reference sequence). CDR3 length: 15 amino acids. This chain's CDR3 is CSARERQGSADTQYF.

The J gene is TRBJ2-3, the V gene TRBV11-2; TCRdb's D gene call, TRBD1, goes unchecked for lack of DNA. This CDR3 comprises 15 residues. Germline values: CDR1 SGHAT, CDR2 FQNNGV. The CDR3 region is CASSLDAFRGGTQYF.

CDR3 amino acids: CASSPSGQLDYEQYF. The V and J genes are TRBV5-8 and TRBJ2-7; as DNA is missing, the TRBD1 call by TCRdb cannot be tested. This CDR3 comprises 15 residues. Per germline, CDR1 SGHTS and CDR2 YDEGEE.

The genes are TRBV12-3 or TRBV12-4 and TRBJ2-4. There are 11 residues in the CDR3. The CDR3 loop reads CASSLSDIQYF.

This sequence joins TRBV6-1 and TRBJ1-2; TCRdb lists TRBD1, though no DNA is available to test this call. The CDR3 has 14 residues. Germline CDR1 MNHNS, CDR2 SASEGT. CDR3 sequence: CASSETTGVYGYTF.

The chain carries TRBV20-1 and TRBJ1-1. Germline V gene sequence: CDR1 DFQATT, CDR2 SNEGSKA (reference sequence). This CDR3 is 15 amino acids long. CDR3 sequence: CSAISADPADTEAFF.

The chain combines TRBV5-1 with TRBJ2-3; with no DNA, the TCRdb D assignment of TRBD1 cannot be verified. This CDR3 region has 14 residues. The germline gives CDR1 SGHRS, CDR2 YFSETQ. This CDR3 is CASSAGQSGDTQYF.

The V gene is TRBV18, the J gene TRBJ2-3. The CDR3 length is 14 residues. Germline V CDR1 and CDR2: KGHSH, LQKENI. The CDR3: CASSPPVLTDTQYF.

This chain links TRBV5-1 with TRBJ1-5; TCRdb's D call of TRBD1 is untestable without DNA. Looked up from germline, CDR1 is SGHRS and CDR2 is YFSETQ. This CDR3 is 15 amino acids long. CDR3 sequence: CASSKDPGNNQPQHF.

The rearrangement joins TRBV20-1 to TRBJ1-1; TCRdb's D call of TRBD1 is untestable without DNA. From germline, CDR1 is DFQATT and CDR2 SNEGSKA (reference sequence). This CDR3 spans 15 amino acids. The CDR3: CSARKRQGYATEAFF.

The chain uses TRBV7-2 and TRBJ1-3; TCRdb reports TRBD1, a call that lacks DNA to check it against. Germline assignment: CDR1 SGHTA and CDR2 FQGNSA. This CDR3 is 17 amino acids long. The CDR3 loop is CASSLGGQGVSGNTIYF.

V gene TRBV10-3 combines with J gene TRBJ2-2. The CDR3 runs 15 residues. Germline V gene lookup returns CDR1 ENHRY and CDR2 SYGVKD. Here the CDR3 reads CAISPRPPDTGELFF.

The chain recombines TRBV9 with TRBJ2-7; there is no DNA to check the TCRdb D call of TRBD1. The CDR3 is 14 amino acids. Germline-derived CDR1 and CDR2 are SGDLS and YYNGEE. The CDR3 reads CASSVTGAGYEQYF.

This chain joins TRBV18 and TRBJ2-7; TCRdb's D call, TRBD1, is unchecked because there is no DNA. Germline V gene data show CDR1 as KGHSH and CDR2 as LQKENI. The CDR3 spans 13 residues. The chain's CDR3 is CASSPGASYEQYF.

This chain's CDR3 is CASSFLSAGTGAYEQYF. The J gene is TRBJ2-7, the V gene TRBV6-5; TCRdb designates TRBD1, a call that cannot be tested without DNA. This CDR3 is built from 17 residues. The germline V gene encodes CDR1 MNHEY and CDR2 SVGAGI.

The CDR3 protein is CASSFREAKNIQYF. The chain combines TRBV5-6 with TRBJ2-4; TCRdb designates TRBD1, a call that cannot be tested without DNA. CDR1 is SGHDT and CDR2 is YYEEEE in the germline V gene. The CDR3 has 14 amino acids.

The chain uses TRBV28 and TRBJ2-5; the TCRdb call, TRBD1, lacks DNA for checking. CDR1 and CDR2 (germline): MDHEN, SYDVKM. CDR3 length: 15 amino acids. CDR3: CASASGGAGQETQYF.

The chain links TRBV5-5 to TRBJ1-5; checking the TCRdb D call of TRBD1 is not possible without DNA. From germline, CDR1 is SGHKS and CDR2 YYEKEE (reference sequence). CDR3 length: 15 residues. CDR3 amino acids: CASSWGQGAGQPQHF. The full variable domain, rest sourced from reference TRBV5-5 and TRBJ1-5, is DAGVTQSPTHLIKTRGQQVTLRCSPISGHKSVSWYQQVLGQGPQFIFQYYEKEERGRGNFPDRFSARQFPNYSSELNVNALLLGDSALYLCASSWGQGAGQPQHFGDGTRLSIL.

The chain recombines TRBV7-9 with TRBJ2-7; TCRdb indicates TRBD2, and absent DNA this call remains unverified. The germline gives CDR1 SEHNR, CDR2 FQNEAQ (reference sequence). This CDR3 has 15 amino acids. CDR3 amino acids: CASSLGNSPSYEQYF.

This chain connects TRBV7-2 to TRBJ2-1; absent DNA, TCRdb's TRBD2 call cannot be checked. Germline V gene lookup returns CDR1 SGHTA and CDR2 FQGNSA. This CDR3 is 15 amino acids long. CDR3 residues: CASSLYAGTYNEQFF.

V usage is TRBV3-1 and J usage is TRBJ1-6. CDR3 length equals 14 residues. Germline V gene sequence: CDR1 LGHDT, CDR2 YNNKEL (reference sequence). The CDR3 region is CASSHSTSGSPLHF.

The chain couples TRBV7-8 to TRBJ1-6; the D call from TCRdb, TRBD1, cannot be confirmed without DNA. The CDR3 is 15 amino acids. Germline V gives CDR1 SGHVS, CDR2 FQNEAQ. The CDR3 region is CASSLGGQAESPLHF.

The chain links TRBV7-8 to TRBJ2-2; TCRdb's D call of TRBD2 is untestable without DNA. The CDR3 runs 18 residues. The germline V gene has CDR1 SGHVS and CDR2 FQNEAQ. CDR3: CASSLRTSGGGGLGELFF.

The chain joins TRBV6-5 to TRBJ1-6. The CDR3 loop spans 13 amino acids. Germline loops: CDR1 MNHEY, CDR2 SVGAGI. CDR3 residues: CASKEPYNSPLHF.